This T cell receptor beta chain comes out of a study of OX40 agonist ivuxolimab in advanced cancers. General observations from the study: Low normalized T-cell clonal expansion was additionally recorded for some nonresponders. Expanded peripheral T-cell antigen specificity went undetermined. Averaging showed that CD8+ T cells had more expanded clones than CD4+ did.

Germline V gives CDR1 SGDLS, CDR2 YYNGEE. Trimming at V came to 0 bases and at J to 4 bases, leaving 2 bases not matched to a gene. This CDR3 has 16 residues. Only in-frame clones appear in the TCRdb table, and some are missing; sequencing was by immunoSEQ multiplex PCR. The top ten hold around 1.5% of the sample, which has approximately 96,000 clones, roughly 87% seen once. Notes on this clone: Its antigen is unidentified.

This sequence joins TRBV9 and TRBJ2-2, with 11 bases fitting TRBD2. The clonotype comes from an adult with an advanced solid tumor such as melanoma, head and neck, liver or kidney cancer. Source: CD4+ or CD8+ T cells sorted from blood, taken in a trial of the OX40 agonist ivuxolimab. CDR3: CASSVETSGSTGELFF. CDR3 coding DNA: TGTGCCAGCAGCGTAGAAACTAGCGGGAGCACCGGGGAGCTGTTTTTT.